This T cell receptor (beta chain) derives from a study of cytomegalovirus exposure and HLA in healthy donors. Study-wide findings and caveats: Reports indicated that the classifier achieved high specificity and sensitivity in diagnosing cytomegalovirus status. Cytomegalovirus-associated status was assigned to about 150 TCR beta chains.

V lost 0 bases and J lost 3, with 10 bases in between. The CDR3 has 14 residues. Germline CDR1 SGHRS, CDR2 YFSETQ. Assay: immunoSEQ multiplex PCR; the TCRdb copy retains only in-frame clones and omits some. Seen here are 99,000 or so clones, approximately 86% observed once, and the top ten hold approximately 4%. To note about this clone: The antigen remains undetermined.

The donors were in the roughly 120-subject validation cohort, distinct from the approximately 610-subject first cohort. The chain carries TRBV5-1 and TRBJ2-7, with a weak D call TRBD1 (5 bases). The sequencing input was PBMCs. This sequence originates from a young woman in good health and CMV-seropositive. The DNA for the CDR3 is TGCGCCAGCAGCTTGGAGGCAGGGAACTACGAGCAGTACTTC. This encodes CASSLEAGNYEQYF.